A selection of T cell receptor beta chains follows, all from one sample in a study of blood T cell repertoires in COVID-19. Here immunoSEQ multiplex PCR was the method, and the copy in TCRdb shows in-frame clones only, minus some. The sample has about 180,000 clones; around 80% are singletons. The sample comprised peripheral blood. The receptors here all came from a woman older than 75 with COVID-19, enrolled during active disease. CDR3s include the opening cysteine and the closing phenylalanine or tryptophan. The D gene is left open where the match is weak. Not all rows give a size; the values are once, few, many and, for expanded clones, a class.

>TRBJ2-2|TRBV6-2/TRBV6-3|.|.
CASSYSRGTGELFF
TGTGCCAGCAGTTACTCCCGGGGCACCGGGGAGCTGTTTTTT
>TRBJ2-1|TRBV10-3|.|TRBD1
CAISETRDRYTYNEQFF
TGTGCCATCAGTGAGACCCGGGACAGGTATACCTACAATGAGCAGTTCTTC
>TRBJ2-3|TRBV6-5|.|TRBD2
CASTTSQGTDTQYF
TGTGCCAGCACGACTAGCCAGGGCACAGATACGCAGTATTTT
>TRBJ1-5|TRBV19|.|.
CASSIDLGGSDQPQHF
TGTGCCAGTAGTATAGATCTAGGAGGGTCCGATCAGCCCCAGCATTTT
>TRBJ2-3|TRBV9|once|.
CASSVAVTNTDTQYF
TGTGCCAGCAGCGTGGCGGTTACCAACACAGATACGCAGTATTTT
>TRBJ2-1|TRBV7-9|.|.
CASSDPRVGDEQFF
TGTGCCAGCAGTGACCCCAGGGTTGGAGATGAGCAGTTCTTC
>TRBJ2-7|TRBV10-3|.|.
CAIGYWGRGYEQYF
TGTGCCATTGGATATTGGGGCAGGGGATACGAGCAGTACTTC
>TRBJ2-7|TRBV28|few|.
CASSLMAPISYEQYF
TGTGCCAGCAGTTTAATGGCTCCGATCTCCTACGAGCAGTACTTC
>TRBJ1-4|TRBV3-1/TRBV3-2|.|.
CASSPPGNGFNEKLFF
TGTGCCAGCAGCCCTCCGGGGAACGGGTTTAATGAAAAACTGTTTTTT
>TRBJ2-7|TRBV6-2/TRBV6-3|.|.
CASSYTRGNEQYF
TGTGCCAGCAGTTACACTCGGGGAAACGAGCAGTACTTC
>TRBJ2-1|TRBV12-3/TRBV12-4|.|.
CASSTRQPNEQFF
TGTGCCAGCAGTACCCGACAGCCCAATGAGCAGTTCTTC
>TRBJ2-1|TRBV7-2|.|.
CASSTTGMANEQFF
TGTGCCAGCAGCACAACAGGGATGGCGAATGAGCAGTTCTTC
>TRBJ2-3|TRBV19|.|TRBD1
CASSADRGAPPDTQYF
TGTGCCAGTAGTGCAGACAGGGGAGCCCCGCCAGATACGCAGTATTTT
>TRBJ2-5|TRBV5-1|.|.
CASSPNSRVQETQYF
TGCGCCAGCAGCCCCAACAGCAGGGTTCAAGAGACCCAGTACTTC
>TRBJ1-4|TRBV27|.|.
CASSLSLDTPGHDLEKLFF
TGTGCCAGCAGTTTATCGCTGGACACTCCGGGACACGATCTTGAAAAACTGTTTTTT
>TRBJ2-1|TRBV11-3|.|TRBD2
CASSPRAGGFYNEQFF
TGTGCCAGCAGCCCGCGAGCGGGGGGGTTCTACAATGAGCAGTTCTTC
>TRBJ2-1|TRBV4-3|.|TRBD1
CASSQGIRTGKFYEQFF
TGCGCCAGCAGCCAGGGGATTCGGACAGGGAAGTTCTATGAGCAGTTCTTC